A selection of T cell receptor beta chains follows, all from one sample in a study of blood T cell repertoires in COVID-19. Profiling relied on immunoSEQ multiplex PCR, and the TCRdb table lists in-frame clones only, not all of them. Counted here are 200,000 or so clones, around 85% occurring once; the ten biggest clones make up 0.9% to 0.95%. The sequencing input was peripheral blood. These receptors originate from a man aged 55 to 69 with COVID-19, enrolled during active disease. CDR3s include the opening cysteine and the closing phenylalanine or tryptophan. The D gene is left open where the match is weak. Clone size appears in some rows only: once, few, many, or a class for an expanded clone.

length	size	D	V	J	CDR3	DNA
17	few	-	TRBV4-1	TRBJ1-2	CASSQVTGRRGKDGYTF	TGCGCCAGCAGCCAAGTAACGGGCCGGAGGGGTAAGGATGGCTACACCTTC
16	-	-	TRBV18	TRBJ2-1	CASSPSQRGGYNEQFF	TGTGCCAGCTCACCGAGTCAGAGGGGAGGTTACAATGAGCAGTTCTTC
16	-	-	TRBV6-2/TRBV6-3	TRBJ1-1	CASSYLLQVMDTEAFF	TGTGCCAGCAGTTACCTACTACAGGTAATGGACACTGAAGCTTTCTTT
14	medium-sized	TRBD1	TRBV7-9	TRBJ1-6	CASRGTGANSPLHF	TGTGCCAGCAGGGGGACAGGGGCTAATTCACCCCTCCACTTT
15	-	TRBD1	TRBV19	TRBJ2-4	CASSRGQGWENIQYF	TGTGCCAGTAGTAGGGGACAGGGATGGGAGAACATTCAGTACTTC
16	-	TRBD2	TRBV30	TRBJ2-5	CAWSVRRLAGVETQYF	TGTGCCTGGAGTGTACGAAGGCTAGCGGGAGTAGAGACCCAGTACTTC
15	-	-	TRBV7-2	TRBJ1-3	CASSRGGRTGNTIYF	TGTGCCAGCAGCCGGGGGGGGAGGACTGGAAACACCATATATTTT
15	-	TRBD1	TRBV4-1	TRBJ2-7	CASSRPGTGFGEQYF	TGCGCCAGCAGCCGCCCCGGGACAGGGTTTGGAGAGCAGTACTTC
16	once	TRBD2	TRBV27	TRBJ2-7	CASNPSGRVSSYEQYF	TGTGCCAGCAATCCTAGCGGAAGGGTTAGCTCCTACGAGCAGTACTTC
15	once	TRBD1	TRBV9	TRBJ1-2	CASSGGTAANYGYTF	TGTGCCAGCAGCGGAGGGACAGCTGCTAACTATGGCTACACCTTC
14	once	-	TRBV19	TRBJ2-7	CASTTTLYSYEQYF	TGTGCCAGTACCACGACACTGTACTCCTACGAGCAGTACTTC
17	-	-	TRBV28	TRBJ2-6	CASSFGGAPSGANVLTF	TGTGCCAGCAGTTTTGGCGGGGCGCCCTCTGGGGCCAACGTCCTGACTTTC
16	once	-	TRBV6-6	TRBJ2-2	CASSSHATANTGELFF	TGTGCCAGCAGTTCCCACGCGACAGCGAACACCGGGGAGCTGTTTTTT
16	-	TRBD1	TRBV9	TRBJ1-6	CASSVDWTGLNSPLHF	TGTGCCAGCAGCGTTGATTGGACAGGACTCAATTCACCCCTCCACTTT
15	-	-	TRBV25-1	TRBJ2-3	CASSELGGATDTQYF	TGTGCCAGCAGTGAATTAGGGGGGGCCACAGATACGCAGTATTTT
14	-	-	TRBV6-5	TRBJ2-3	CASRTEGFGDTQYF	TGTGCCAGCAGGACGGAGGGCTTTGGGGATACGCAGTATTTT
17	-	TRBD1	TRBV10-2	TRBJ2-3	CASSSLNRDRGTDTQYF	TGCGCCAGCAGTTCCCTCAACCGGGACAGGGGAACAGATACGCAGTATTTT
16	-	TRBD1	TRBV4-2	TRBJ1-4	CASSQPLGTGNEKLFF	TGTGCCAGCAGCCAGCCCCTCGGGACAGGCAACGAAAAACTGTTTTTT
18	once	TRBD1	TRBV19	TRBJ1-4	CASSIRQGSISTNEKLFF	TGTGCCAGTAGTATCCGACAGGGGAGCATATCGACTAATGAAAAACTGTTTTTT
15	-	TRBD1	TRBV3-1/TRBV3-2	TRBJ1-2	CASSQDPDRVSGYTF	TGTGCCAGCAGCCAAGATCCAGACAGGGTGAGTGGCTACACCTTC
13	-	TRBD1	TRBV10-3	TRBJ1-1	CATKTGDNTEAFF	TGTGCCACGAAGACAGGGGACAACACTGAAGCTTTCTTT
13	-	TRBD1	TRBV5-1	TRBJ1-5	CASSTGENQPQHF	TGCGCCAGCAGCACAGGGGAGAATCAGCCCCAGCATTTT
17	-	TRBD1	TRBV5-1	TRBJ1-6	CASSLGTGNTYNSPLHF	TGCGCCAGCAGCTTGGGGACAGGGAATACGTATAATTCACCCCTCCACTTT
13	-	-	TRBV5-4	TRBJ1-1	CASSWGWDTEAFF	TGTGCCAGCAGCTGGGGCTGGGACACTGAAGCTTTCTTT